Listed below are T cell receptor beta chains from one sample, sequenced in a study of OX40 agonist ivuxolimab in advanced cancers. Sequencing was performed with immunoSEQ multiplex PCR; in TCRdb, only in-frame clones are kept and a portion is missing. The data show approximately 10,000 clones, over 70% seen once. Source: CD4+ or CD8+ T cells sorted from blood, taken in a trial of the OX40 agonist ivuxolimab. The receptors originated from an adult with an advanced solid tumor such as melanoma, head and neck, liver or kidney cancer. Each CDR3 is given with its conserved first and last residue. Each record gives: D gene, V gene, J gene, clone size, CDR3 protein, CDR3 DNA. The D gene is left open where the match is weak. The size field is filled for only some rows; it gives once, few, many or a size class.

>.|TRBV27|TRBJ2-1|few
CASSLWAGSSYNEQFF
TGTGCCAGCAGTTTATGGGCGGGATCCTCCTACAATGAGCAGTTCTTC
>TRBD2|TRBV5-5|TRBJ2-1|few
CASSATPGLGDEQFF
TGTGCCAGCAGCGCCACTCCGGGACTAGGGGATGAGCAGTTCTTC
>.|TRBV5-6|TRBJ1-2|.
CASSLGTPNYGYTF
TGTGCCAGCAGCTTAGGGACTCCTAACTATGGCTACACCTTC
>TRBD1|TRBV11-1|TRBJ2-5|.
CASSSLQGADETQYF
TGTGCCAGCAGCTCGTTACAGGGGGCCGATGAGACCCAGTACTTC
>TRBD2|TRBV2|TRBJ2-1|.
CASREAGGLYNEQFF
TGTGCCAGCAGGGAGGCGGGGGGTCTATACAATGAGCAGTTCTTC
>TRBD1|TRBV7-9|TRBJ2-7|.
CASSLSGGEQYF
TGTGCCAGCAGCCTTTCAGGGGGCGAGCAGTACTTC
>.|TRBV5-5|TRBJ1-3|.
CASSLRGDSGNTIYF
TGTGCCAGCAGCTTGCGGGGGGACTCTGGAAACACCATATATTTT
>TRBD1|TRBV15|TRBJ2-7|.
CATSRAGQAYEQYF
TGTGCCACCAGCAGAGCGGGACAGGCCTACGAGCAGTACTTC
>.|TRBV29-1|TRBJ2-5|few
CSVEGPGETQYF
TGCAGCGTTGAAGGACCAGGCGAGACCCAGTACTTC
>.|TRBV27|TRBJ2-2|.
CASSFTAGAGELFF
TGTGCCAGCAGTTTCACCGCTGGAGCCGGGGAGCTGTTTTTT
>TRBD1|TRBV7-9|TRBJ1-4|.
CASRRGTGGKEEKLFF
TGTGCTAGCAGACGAGGGACAGGGGGAAAAGAAGAAAAACTGTTTTTT
>TRBD2|TRBV6-1|TRBJ2-3|few
CASSEALAGGTDTQYF
TGTGCCAGCAGTGAAGCACTAGCGGGAGGCACAGATACGCAGTATTTT
>.|TRBV28|TRBJ2-2|few
CASTSAWDMTIGELFF
TGTGCCAGCACATCCGCCTGGGACATGACGATAGGGGAGCTGTTTTTT
>TRBD2|TRBV6-5|TRBJ2-7|.
CASSVSGTSGSWQYF
TGTGCCAGCAGTGTCTCCGGGACTAGCGGGAGTTGGCAGTACTTC
>TRBD2|TRBV28|TRBJ2-1|once
CASSFVGLAGGPAYNEQFF
TGTGCCAGCAGTTTCGTGGGACTAGCGGGAGGGCCGGCCTACAATGAGCAGTTCTTC
>.|TRBV19|TRBJ2-2|.
CASSIASTGELFF
TGTGCCAGTAGTATAGCGAGTACCGGGGAGCTGTTTTTT
>.|TRBV11-2|TRBJ2-1|.
CASSTPPKGTYNEQFF
TGTGCCAGCAGCACCCCCCCTAAAGGGACCTACAATGAGCAGTTCTTC
>.|TRBV4-1|TRBJ1-5|.
CASSQEDGYSNQPQHF
TGCGCCAGCAGCCAAGAAGACGGATATAGCAATCAGCCCCAGCATTTT
>.|TRBV6-1|TRBJ2-3|once
CATAQGLDSDTQYF
TGTGCCACCGCACAGGGTTTAGACTCAGATACGCAGTATTTT
>TRBD2|TRBV27|TRBJ2-2|once
CASSFPSGTSGRVPKTGELFF
TGTGCCAGCAGTTTTCCCTCCGGGACTAGCGGGAGGGTACCTAAAACCGGGGAGCTGTTTTTT
>.|TRBV14|TRBJ1-1|.
CASSQDPGMNTEAFF
TGTGCCAGCAGCCAAGATCCGGGCATGAACACTGAAGCTTTCTTT
>TRBD2|TRBV6-4|TRBJ2-3|.
CASSTSATDTQYF
TGTGCCAGCAGCACTAGCGCGACAGATACGCAGTATTTT
>.|TRBV7-7|TRBJ2-7|few
CASSPSDVSGQEQYF
TGTGCTAGCAGCCCCTCCGACGTAAGTGGACAAGAGCAGTACTTC
>.|TRBV2|TRBJ1-4|.
CASEGRGEEKLFF
TGTGCCAGCGAGGGCAGGGGTGAGGAAAAACTGTTTTTT
>.|TRBV7-9|TRBJ2-7|.
CASSPSPAARGSPYEQYF
TGTGCCAGCAGCCCCAGCCCCGCCGCCAGGGGATCCCCCTACGAGCAGTACTTC
>.|TRBV10-2|TRBJ2-2|.
CASRAPGELFF
TGCGCCAGCAGGGCTCCCGGGGAGCTGTTTTTT
>.|TRBV15|TRBJ2-1|.
CATSRDGAGYNEQFF
TGTGCCACCAGCAGGGACGGGGCTGGCTACAATGAGCAGTTCTTC
>TRBD2|TRBV9|TRBJ2-2|.
CASSVEAGGTGELFF
TGTGCCAGCAGCGTAGAGGCGGGAGGGACCGGGGAGCTGTTTTTT
>TRBD2|TRBV6-1|TRBJ2-7|.
CASSEREVGEQYF
TGTGCCAGCAGTGAGCGGGAGGTTGGCGAGCAGTACTTC
>.|TRBV30|TRBJ2-2|medium-sized
CAWSVDGRDTGELFF
TGTGCCTGGAGTGTAGACGGGAGAGACACCGGGGAGCTGTTTTTT
>.|TRBV28|TRBJ1-6|few
CASSSGNLTPLHF
TGTGCCAGCAGTTCCGGGAACCTCACGCCCCTCCACTTT
>.|TRBV4-1|TRBJ2-1|.
CASSHRSSDNEQFF
TGCGCCAGCAGCCATCGGAGTAGCGATAATGAGCAGTTCTTC
>TRBD2|TRBV19|TRBJ2-7|.
CASSRRTSGSGEQYF
TGTGCCAGTAGTAGGAGGACTAGCGGGAGTGGCGAGCAGTACTTC
>.|TRBV6-1|TRBJ2-7|.
CASSDPSYEQYF
TGTGCCAGCAGTGACCCATCCTACGAGCAGTACTTC
>TRBD2|TRBV7-9|TRBJ2-7|.
CASSSTSGRAYEQYF
TGTGCCAGCAGCTCGACTAGCGGGAGGGCCTACGAGCAGTACTTC
>.|TRBV6-1|TRBJ1-1|.
CASSANTEAFF
TGTGCCAGCAGTGCTAACACTGAAGCTTTCTTT
>.|TRBV7-3|TRBJ1-1|medium-sized
CASSLGQLNTEAFF
TGTGCCAGCAGCCTCGGACAGTTGAACACTGAAGCTTTCTTT
>.|TRBV5-8|TRBJ1-1|.
CASSFYYRAEAFF
TGTGCCAGCAGCTTCTACTACAGGGCTGAAGCTTTCTTT
>.|TRBV2|TRBJ1-1|.
CASRGTEAFF
TGTGCCAGCCGGGGAACTGAAGCTTTCTTT